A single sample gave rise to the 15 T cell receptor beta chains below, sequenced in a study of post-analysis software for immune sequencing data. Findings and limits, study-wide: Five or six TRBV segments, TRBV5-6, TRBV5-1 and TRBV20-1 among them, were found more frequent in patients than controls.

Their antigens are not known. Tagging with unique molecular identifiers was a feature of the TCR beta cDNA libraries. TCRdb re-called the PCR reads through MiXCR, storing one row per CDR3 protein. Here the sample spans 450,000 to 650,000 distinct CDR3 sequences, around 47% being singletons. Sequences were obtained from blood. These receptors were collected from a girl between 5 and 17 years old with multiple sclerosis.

The CDR3, as DNA: TGTGCCAGCAGCTCCATAGGGGCCGGTCCGGCTGAGCAGTTCTTC. Its translation is CASSSIGAGPAEQFF. The chain recombines TRBV11-1 with TRBJ2-1, with D possibly being TRBD1 (5 bases). Germline CDR1 reads SGHAT; CDR2 reads FQDESV (reference sequence). This CDR3 region has 15 residues. The V end lost 4 bases, the J end lost 9 bases, and 19 bases lay between the germline ends.

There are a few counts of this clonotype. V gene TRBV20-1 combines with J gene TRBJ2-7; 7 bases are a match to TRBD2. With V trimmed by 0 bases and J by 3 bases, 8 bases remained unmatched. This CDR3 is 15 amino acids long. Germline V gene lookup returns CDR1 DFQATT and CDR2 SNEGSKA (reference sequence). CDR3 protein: CSARDRVGGIYEQYF. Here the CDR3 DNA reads TGCAGTGCTAGAGATCGCGTCGGGGGGATCTACGAGCAGTACTTC.

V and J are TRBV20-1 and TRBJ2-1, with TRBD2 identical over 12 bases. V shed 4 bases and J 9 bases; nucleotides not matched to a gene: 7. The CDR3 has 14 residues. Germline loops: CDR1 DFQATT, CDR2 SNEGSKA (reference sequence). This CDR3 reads CSATLAGGASEQFF. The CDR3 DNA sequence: TGCAGTGCTACCCTAGCGGGAGGGGCTAGTGAGCAGTTCTTC.

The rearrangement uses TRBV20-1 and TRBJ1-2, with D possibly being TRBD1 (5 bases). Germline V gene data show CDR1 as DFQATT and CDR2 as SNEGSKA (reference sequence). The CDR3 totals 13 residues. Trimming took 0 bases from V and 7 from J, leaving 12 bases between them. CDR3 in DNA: TGCAGTGCTAGAGATTCCCAGGGCGGTGGCTACACCTTC. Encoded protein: CSARDSQGGGYTF.

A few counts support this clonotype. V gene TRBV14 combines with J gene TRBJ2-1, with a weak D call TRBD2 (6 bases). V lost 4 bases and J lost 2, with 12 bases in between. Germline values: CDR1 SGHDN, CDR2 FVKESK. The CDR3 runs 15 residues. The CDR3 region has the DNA TGTGCCAGCAGCCTCCGGGACTTCGCCTACAATGAGCAGTTCTTC. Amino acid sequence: CASSLRDFAYNEQFF.

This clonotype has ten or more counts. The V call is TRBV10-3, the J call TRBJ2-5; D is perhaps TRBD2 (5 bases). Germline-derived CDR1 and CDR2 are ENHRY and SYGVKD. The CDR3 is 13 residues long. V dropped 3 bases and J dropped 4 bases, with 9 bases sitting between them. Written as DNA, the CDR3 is TGTGCCATCAGTGATCTGGAGGCAGAGACCCAGTACTTC. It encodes CAISDLEAETQYF.

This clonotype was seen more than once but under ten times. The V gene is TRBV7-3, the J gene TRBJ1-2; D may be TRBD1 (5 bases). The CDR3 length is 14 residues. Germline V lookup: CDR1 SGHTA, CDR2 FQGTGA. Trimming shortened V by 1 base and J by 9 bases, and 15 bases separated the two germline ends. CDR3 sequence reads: CASSLMGEVSSYTF. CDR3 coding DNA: TGTGCCAGCAGCTTAATGGGGGAAGTGAGCAGCTACACCTTC.

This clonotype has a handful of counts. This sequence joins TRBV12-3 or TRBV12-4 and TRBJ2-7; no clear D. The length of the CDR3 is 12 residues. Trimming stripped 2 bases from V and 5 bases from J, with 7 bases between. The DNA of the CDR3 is TGTGCCAGCAGTTTATCCCGGAACGAGCAGTACTTC. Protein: CASSLSRNEQYF.

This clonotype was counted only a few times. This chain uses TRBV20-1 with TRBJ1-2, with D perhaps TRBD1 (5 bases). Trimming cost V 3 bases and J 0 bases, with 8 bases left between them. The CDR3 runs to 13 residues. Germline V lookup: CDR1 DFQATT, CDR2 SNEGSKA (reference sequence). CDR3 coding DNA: TGCAGTGCTAGTCCAGGGCCTAACTATGGCTACACCTTC. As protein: CSASPGPNYGYTF.

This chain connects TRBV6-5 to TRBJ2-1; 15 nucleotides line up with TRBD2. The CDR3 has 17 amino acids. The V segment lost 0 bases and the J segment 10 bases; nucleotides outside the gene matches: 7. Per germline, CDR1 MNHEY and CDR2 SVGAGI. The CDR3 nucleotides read TGTGCCAGCAGTTACTCCGGACTAGCGGGGGGGTTCGGAGAGCAGTTCTTC. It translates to CASSYSGLAGGFGEQFF.

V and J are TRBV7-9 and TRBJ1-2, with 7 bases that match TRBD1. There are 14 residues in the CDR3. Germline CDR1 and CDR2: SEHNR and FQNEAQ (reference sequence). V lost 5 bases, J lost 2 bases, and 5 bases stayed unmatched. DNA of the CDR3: TGTGCCAGCAGCCCAGGGGGAGTCAACTATGGCTACACCTTC. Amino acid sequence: CASSPGGVNYGYTF.

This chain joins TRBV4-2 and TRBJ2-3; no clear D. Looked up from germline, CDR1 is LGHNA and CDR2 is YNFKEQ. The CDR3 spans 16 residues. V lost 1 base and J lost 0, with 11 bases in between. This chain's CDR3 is CASSQVVATSTDTQYF. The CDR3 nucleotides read TGTGCCAGCAGCCAAGTAGTAGCTACTAGCACAGATACGCAGTATTTT.

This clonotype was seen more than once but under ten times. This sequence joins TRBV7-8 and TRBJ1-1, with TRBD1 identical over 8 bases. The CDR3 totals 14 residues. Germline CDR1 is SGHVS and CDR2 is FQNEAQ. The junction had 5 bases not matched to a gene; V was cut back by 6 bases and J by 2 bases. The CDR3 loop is CASSPGQVNTEAFF. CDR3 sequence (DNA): TGTGCCAGCAGTCCGGGACAGGTCAACACTGAAGCTTTCTTT.

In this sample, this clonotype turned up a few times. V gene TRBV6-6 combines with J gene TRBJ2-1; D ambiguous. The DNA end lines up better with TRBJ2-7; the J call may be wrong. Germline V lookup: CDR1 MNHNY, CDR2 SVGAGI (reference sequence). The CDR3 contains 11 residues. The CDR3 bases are TGTGCCAGCAGTTATAGCCATGAGCAGTACTTC. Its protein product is CASSYSHEQYF.

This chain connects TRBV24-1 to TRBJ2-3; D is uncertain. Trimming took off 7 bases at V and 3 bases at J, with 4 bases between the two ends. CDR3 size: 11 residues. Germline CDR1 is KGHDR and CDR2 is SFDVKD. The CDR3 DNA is TGTGCCACCAGGAGAACAGATACGCAGTATTTT. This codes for CATRRTDTQYF.